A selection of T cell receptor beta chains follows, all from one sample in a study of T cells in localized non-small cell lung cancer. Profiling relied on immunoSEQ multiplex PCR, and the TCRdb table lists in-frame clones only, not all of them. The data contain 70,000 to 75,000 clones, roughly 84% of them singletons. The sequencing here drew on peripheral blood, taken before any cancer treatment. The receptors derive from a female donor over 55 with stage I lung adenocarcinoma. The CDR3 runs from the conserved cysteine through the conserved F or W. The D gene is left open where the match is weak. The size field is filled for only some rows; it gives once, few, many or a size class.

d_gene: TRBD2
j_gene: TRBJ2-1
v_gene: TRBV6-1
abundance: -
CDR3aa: CASTREGEGEQFF
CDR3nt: TGTGCCAGCACACGGGAGGGGGAGGGCGAGCAGTTCTTC

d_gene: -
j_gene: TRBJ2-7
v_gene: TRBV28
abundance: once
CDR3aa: CASTPRGPYEQYF
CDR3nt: TGTGCCAGCACCCCGAGGGGTCCATACGAGCAGTACTTC

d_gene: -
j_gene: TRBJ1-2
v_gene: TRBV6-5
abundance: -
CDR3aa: CASSYDNRGYGYTF
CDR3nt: TGTGCCAGCAGTTATGACAATCGGGGCTATGGCTACACCTTC

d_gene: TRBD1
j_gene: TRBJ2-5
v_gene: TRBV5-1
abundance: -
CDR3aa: CASSFGTVQETQYF
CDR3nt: TGCGCCAGCAGCTTCGGGACAGTTCAAGAGACCCAGTACTTC

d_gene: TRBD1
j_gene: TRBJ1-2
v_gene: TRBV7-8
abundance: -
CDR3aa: CASSIPGTGSYTF
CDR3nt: TGTGCCAGCAGCATTCCCGGGACAGGGAGCTACACCTTC

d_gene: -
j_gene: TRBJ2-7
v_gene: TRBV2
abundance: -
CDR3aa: CASSEETYEQYF
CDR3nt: TGTGCCAGCAGTGAAGAGACCTACGAGCAGTACTTC

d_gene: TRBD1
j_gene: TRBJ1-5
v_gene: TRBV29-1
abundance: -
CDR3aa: CSVGQGHNQPQHF
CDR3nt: TGCAGCGTTGGACAGGGCCACAATCAGCCCCAGCATTTT

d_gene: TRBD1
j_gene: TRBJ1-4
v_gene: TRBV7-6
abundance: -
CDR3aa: CASSQQTGINEKLFF
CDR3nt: TGTGCCAGCAGCCAACAGACAGGGATTAATGAAAAACTGTTTTTT

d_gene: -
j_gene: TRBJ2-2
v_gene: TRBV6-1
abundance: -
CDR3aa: CASNTNQHGELFF
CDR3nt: TGTGCCAGCAATACGAATCAGCACGGGGAGCTGTTTTTT

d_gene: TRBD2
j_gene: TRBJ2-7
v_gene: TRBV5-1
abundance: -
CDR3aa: CASSNSGGAGYEQYF
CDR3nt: TGCGCCAGCAGCAATAGCGGGGGGGCGGGCTACGAGCAGTACTTC

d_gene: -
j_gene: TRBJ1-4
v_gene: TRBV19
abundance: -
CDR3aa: CASSSNRVNEKLFF
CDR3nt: TGTGCCAGTAGTAGCAACAGGGTTAATGAAAAACTGTTTTTT